These 10 T cell receptor beta chains were sequenced from one sample in a study of cytomegalovirus exposure and HLA in healthy donors (TCRdb year 2017). The library was produced with the immunoSEQ multiplex PCR assay. For the multiplex PCR, a mixture combining 60 forward primers for TCR Vbeta segments and 13 reverse primers for TCR Jbeta segments was used. What TCRdb holds here is the immuneACCESS table cut down to in-frame rearrangements. Part of the clones is not present; checked against another copy, under half of the missing clones reflect an unresolved V gene, and the others are unexplained. In all, the sample holds tens of thousands of clones, and more than 60% of those were seen once. The top ten hold 2% to 2.5% of the sample. The sample comprised PBMCs. Receptors originate from a man aged 40-50 years in good health and CMV-seronegative.

This chain connects TRBV7-9 to TRBJ2-6, with 13 bases lining up with TRBD2. Germline V gene sequence: CDR1 SEHNR, CDR2 FQNEAQ (reference sequence). V lost 4 bases and J lost 4; bases outside the gene matches: 10. CDR3 length: 19 amino acids. CDR3 amino acids: CASSWTSGGPREGANVLTF. As DNA, the CDR3 is TGTGCCAGCAGCTGGACTAGCGGGGGCCCTAGAGAAGGGGCCAACGTCCTGACTTTC.

V usage is TRBV7-9 and J usage is TRBJ2-5, with a weak D call TRBD2 (6 bases). V shed 2 bases and J shed 5 bases, with 12 bases lying between them. The CDR3 runs to 14 residues. Germline V CDR1 and CDR2: SEHNR, FQNEAQ (reference sequence). The CDR3 DNA follows: TGTGCCAGCAGCTTATGGGGGGACTCGGAGACCCAGTACTTC. Its protein product is CASSLWGDSETQYF.

DNA for the CDR3: TGTGCCAGCAGCTCCGGACAGGGCTACGAGCAGTACTTC. It specifies CASSSGQGYEQYF. This chain connects TRBV11-2 to TRBJ2-7, with 8 bases lining up with TRBD1. Trimming at V came to 4 bases and at J to 3 bases, leaving 2 bases not matched to a gene. CDR1 is SGHAT and CDR2 is FQNNGV in the germline V gene. The CDR3 runs 13 residues.

The rearrangement links TRBV6-5 to TRBJ2-7, with D maybe TRBD1 (5 bases). Deletions cut 6 bases from V and 3 bases from J, with 12 bases between. The germline CDR1 and CDR2 sequences are MNHEY and SVGAGI. The CDR3 is made up of 13 amino acids. DNA of the CDR3: TGTGCCAGCAGCCGGGCAGGGAACTACGAGCAGTACTTC. It encodes CASSRAGNYEQYF.

The rearrangement links TRBV30 to TRBJ2-1, with 13 bases aligning to TRBD2. CDR3 length equals 17 residues. V dropped 3 bases and J dropped 2; count of bases not matched to a gene: 7. Germline CDR1 is GTSNPN and CDR2 is SVGIG (reference sequence). In DNA form, the CDR3 reads TGTGCCTGGAGGGGAGGACTAGCGGGAGTTCCCTACAATGAGCAGTTCTTC. Amino acids: CAWRGGLAGVPYNEQFF.

The V call is TRBV28, the J call TRBJ2-7; TRBD1 agrees at 7 bases. J lost 4 bases, V lost 11 bases, and 11 bases had no gene match. This CDR3 contains 13 residues. Germline lookup yields CDR1 MDHEN and CDR2 SYDVKM. CDR3 in DNA: TGTGCCCATATGGGTCCCAGGGGGTACGAGCAGTACTTC. Translating it yields CAHMGPRGYEQYF.

The rearrangement uses TRBV19 and TRBJ1-5; the D gene is possibly TRBD1 (5 bases). Germline-derived CDR1 and CDR2 are LNHDA and SQIVND (reference sequence). Between the trimmed V and J ends, which lost 7 bases and 6 bases, there was a span of 19 bases. The CDR3 contains 15 residues. CDR3 in amino acids: CASTLPGQGGQPQHF. CDR3 DNA: TGTGCCAGTACCCTCCCTGGCCAGGGCGGTCAGCCCCAGCATTTT.

The chain carries TRBV7-2 and TRBJ1-1; the match to TRBD1 covers 11 bases. The CDR3 loop spans 17 amino acids. Germline CDR1 is SGHTA and CDR2 is FQGNSA. Trimming at V came to 1 base and at J to 6 bases, leaving 10 bases not matched to a gene. The CDR3 sequence is CASSLVGLGQGASEAFF. The CDR3 coding sequence is TGTGCCAGCAGCTTAGTCGGTCTTGGACAGGGGGCTTCTGAAGCTTTCTTT.

This chain uses TRBV5-8 with TRBJ2-7; the D gene is possibly TRBD2 (6 bases). Germline CDR1 SGHTS, CDR2 YDEGEE. Trimming took 4 bases from V and 2 from J, leaving 13 bases between them. The CDR3 totals 14 residues. The CDR3, as DNA: TGTGCCAGCAGCACATGGCGGGGAACCTACGAGCAGTACTTC. It encodes CASSTWRGTYEQYF. The full variable domain, rest sourced from reference TRBV5-8 and TRBJ2-7, is EAGVTQSPTHLIKTRGQQATLRCSPISGHTSVYWYQQALGLGLQFLLWYDEGEERNRGNFPPRFSGRQFPNYSSELNVNALELEDSALYLCASSTWRGTYEQYFGPGTRLTVT.

This clone was picked up a small number of times. The CDR3 nucleotides read TGTGCCAGCAGCTTTCCCCTGAGGAGCTGGGGAAACACCATATATTTT. This translates into CASSFPLRSWGNTIYF. V is TRBV7-9 and J is TRBJ1-3; no definite D call. V dropped 3 bases and J dropped 4 bases, with 16 bases sitting between them. The germline V gene encodes CDR1 SEHNR and CDR2 FQNEAQ (reference sequence). This CDR3 region has 16 residues.